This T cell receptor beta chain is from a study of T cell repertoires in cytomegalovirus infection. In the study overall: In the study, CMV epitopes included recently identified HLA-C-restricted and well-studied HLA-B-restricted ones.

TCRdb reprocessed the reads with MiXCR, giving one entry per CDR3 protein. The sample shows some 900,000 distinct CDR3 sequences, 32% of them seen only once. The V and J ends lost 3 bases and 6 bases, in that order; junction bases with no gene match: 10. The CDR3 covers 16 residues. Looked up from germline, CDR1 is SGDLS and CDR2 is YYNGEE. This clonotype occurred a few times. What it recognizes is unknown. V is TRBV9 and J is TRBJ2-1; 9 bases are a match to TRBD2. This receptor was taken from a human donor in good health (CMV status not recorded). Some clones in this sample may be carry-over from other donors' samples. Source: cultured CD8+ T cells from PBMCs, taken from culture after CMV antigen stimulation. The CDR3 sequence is CASSDEPGLATNEQFF. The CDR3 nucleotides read TGTGCCAGCAGCGATGAGCCGGGACTAGCCACCAATGAGCAGTTCTTC.